A single sample is the source of the 19 T cell receptor beta chains below, sequenced in a study of T cells in Graves' hyperthyroidism and ophthalmopathy. Authors of the study amplified TCR beta CDR3 regions from RNA transcripts. RT-PCR in the first round (using the HTBI primer set) targeted the TCR CDR3. TCRdb re-analysed the multiplex PCR reads in MiXCR, keeping a single row per CDR3 protein. This table has approximately 270,000 distinct CDR3 sequences, 13% to 15% appearing once. The specimen was blood. The receptor source for this set is a woman aged 40 to 49 with Graves' hyperthyroidism that later progressed to Graves' ophthalmopathy.

This clonotype showed up many times. The rearrangement uses TRBV29-1 and TRBJ2-1; 10 bases agree with TRBD2. The J segment lost 6 bases and the V segment lost 6 bases, leaving 8 bases of the junction unmatched. Germline CDR1 reads SQVTM; CDR2 reads ANQGSEA. There are 14 residues in the CDR3. CDR3 region: CSVAPAGGGNEQFF. The CDR3 region has the DNA TGCAGCGTCGCCCCAGCGGGAGGGGGCAATGAGCAGTTCTTC.

This clonotype was found a few times. The rearrangement links TRBV10-3 to TRBJ2-3; 8 bases are shared with TRBD2. Germline V gives CDR1 ENHRY, CDR2 SYGVKD. The CDR3 is 17 amino acids. Trimming took 2 bases from V and 0 from J; bases not matched to a gene: 7. The CDR3 region has the DNA TGTGCCATCAGTGAGGGAGGTGGACTAGCTAGCACAGATACGCAGTATTTT. As protein: CAISEGGGLASTDTQYF.

This clonotype was observed a few times. V is TRBV9 and J is TRBJ2-7; TRBD2 might be the D (7 bases). The germline gives CDR1 SGDLS, CDR2 YYNGEE. The CDR3 sequence is 14 residues long. V lost 4 bases and J 2 bases, leaving 13 bases between the germline ends. The DNA for the CDR3 is TGTGCCAGCAGCCAAGAGGGGGGGACCTACGAGCAGTACTTC. Translating gives CASSQEGGTYEQYF.

This clonotype was counted only a few times. V gene TRBV2 combines with J gene TRBJ2-7, with 9 bases lining up with TRBD1. Per germline, CDR1 SNHLY and CDR2 FYNNEI. J was trimmed by 2 bases and V by 5 bases; bases with no gene match: 7. This CDR3 comprises 15 residues. The CDR3 reads CASSPGTGPPYEQYF. As DNA, the CDR3 is TGTGCCAGCAGTCCAGGGACAGGGCCTCCCTACGAGCAGTACTTC.

This clonotype showed up many times. The genes are TRBV18 and TRBJ2-3; no firm D call. Germline CDR1 KGHSH, CDR2 LQKENI. This CDR3 has 13 residues. V lost 0 bases and J 4 bases, leaving 5 bases between the germline ends. The CDR3 loop reads CASSPPSADTQYF. The CDR3 nucleotides read TGTGCCAGCTCACCACCTAGTGCAGATACGCAGTATTTT.

This clonotype occurred many times. The J gene is TRBJ2-1, the V gene TRBV7-2; D call uncertain. Germline loops: CDR1 SGHTA, CDR2 FQGNSA. The CDR3 has 16 amino acids. Trimming took 4 bases from V and 8 from J, leaving 21 bases between them. The CDR3 DNA follows: TGTGCCAGCAGCTCCGTCATCCTACCGAGTAAGGATGAGCAGTTCTTC. Residues: CASSSVILPSKDEQFF.

This clonotype has at least ten counts. The CDR3 protein is CSAPQGAGGRNEQFF. The CDR3 DNA reads TGCAGTGCTCCCCAAGGGGCGGGAGGGCGCAATGAGCAGTTCTTC. This chain joins TRBV20-1 and TRBJ2-1; 9 positions agree with TRBD2. V shed 5 bases and J 6 bases; nucleotides not matched to a gene: 11. The CDR3 length is 15 residues. Germline CDR1 reads DFQATT; CDR2 reads SNEGSKA (reference sequence).

This clonotype was detected a few times. The chain carries TRBV30 and TRBJ2-5; 11 nucleotides match TRBD1. Trimming cost V 1 base and J 3 bases; bases outside gene matches: 10. CDR3 size: 17 residues. CDR1 is GTSNPN, CDR2 SVGIG, per germline (reference sequence). The CDR3 sequence: CAWSGRRDRGIKETQYF. CDR3 coding DNA: TGTGCCTGGAGTGGCAGAAGGGACAGGGGGATAAAAGAGACCCAGTACTTC.

This clonotype was observed a handful of times. This chain joins TRBV6-1 and TRBJ2-7, with 10 bases aligning to TRBD1. The CDR3 sequence is 16 residues long. Germline CDR1 reads MNHNS; CDR2 reads SASEGT. J was trimmed by 0 bases and V by 5 bases; bases with no gene match: 7. The CDR3 loop is CASSRSDRGYSYEQYF. In DNA form, the CDR3 reads TGTGCCAGCAGTCGGTCGGACAGGGGGTACTCCTACGAGCAGTACTTC.

This chain connects TRBV12-3 or TRBV12-4 to TRBJ1-2, with a tentative D call TRBD1 (5 bases). The CDR3 runs 13 residues. The V and J ends lost 5 bases and 8 bases respectively, with 15 bases between them. The DNA of the CDR3 is TGTGCCAGCAGTCAGAAGACAGATTTAGGCTACACCTTC. This sequence encodes CASSQKTDLGYTF.

Of note for this clonotype: Possible read error: a much larger clone is one base away. The rearrangement joins TRBV6-2 or TRBV6-3 to TRBJ2-2; TRBD2 is a possible D gene (6 bases). V was clipped by 7 bases and J by 0 bases, with 21 bases between them. CDR1 and CDR2 (germline): MNHEY, SVGEGT. This CDR3 has 18 amino acids. CDR3 nucleotide sequence: TGTGCCAGCACCCTGAGACTAGTGGGAGATACGAACACCGGGGAGCTGTTTTTT. This gives the protein CASTLRLVGDTNTGELFF.

The sample holds many counts of this clonotype. The chain is built from TRBV2 and TRBJ2-2, with 10 bases fitting TRBD2. Germline loops: CDR1 SNHLY, CDR2 FYNNEI. Unmatched junction bases numbered 7, after V lost 4 bases and J lost 2 bases. This CDR3 spans 17 amino acids. CDR3 residues: CASSGVRTSGNTGELFF. The CDR3 DNA reads as TGTGCCAGCAGTGGGGTGCGGACTAGCGGAAACACCGGGGAGCTGTTTTTT.

Worth noting for this clonotype: A much bigger clone sits one base away, suggesting this may be a read error. The chain is built from TRBV7-9 and TRBJ2-1; D gene unclear. CDR3 size: 12 residues. CDR1 and CDR2 from the germline V gene are SEHNR and FQNEAQ (reference sequence). The CDR3 spells CASSLASNEQIF. CDR3 DNA: TGTGCCAGCAGCTTAGCGAGCAATGAGCAGATCTTC.

This clonotype was found many times. The chain is built from TRBV9 and TRBJ2-7, with 11 bases fitting TRBD2. Trimming took 7 bases from V and 3 from J; bases not matched to a gene: 3. This CDR3 has 13 amino acids. The germline gives CDR1 SGDLS, CDR2 YYNGEE. The CDR3 coding sequence is TGTGCCAGCGGGGGACTAGCGGACTACGAGCAGTACTTC. The encoded protein is CASGGLADYEQYF.

The chain employs TRBV6-2 or TRBV6-3 and TRBJ2-7; 16 bases fit TRBD2. This CDR3 is built from 17 residues. V shed 6 bases and J 6 bases; nucleotides not matched to a gene: 11. The germline V gene encodes CDR1 MNHEY and CDR2 SVGEGT. The CDR3 reads CASSPPGTSGRVSEQYF. The CDR3 DNA is TGTGCCAGCAGCCCCCCCGGGACTAGCGGGAGGGTATCCGAGCAGTACTTC.

This clonotype was detected many times. The rearrangement uses TRBV12-3 or TRBV12-4 and TRBJ1-2, with TRBD1 as a possible D gene (6 bases). The CDR3 is 13 amino acids. The V end was cut by 5 bases, the J end by 4 bases, with 11 bases between. The CDR3 DNA sequence: TGTGCCAGCAGTAGACAGGTTTTCTATGGCTACACCTTC. Amino acids: CASSRQVFYGYTF.

This clonotype was seen many times. J is TRBJ1-2 and V is TRBV10-2; D unresolved. CDR1 is WSHSY, CDR2 SAAADI, per germline. The CDR3 runs to 12 residues. Deletions cut 3 bases from V and 2 bases from J, with 4 bases between. The CDR3 DNA is TGCGCCAGCAGTGAAGTCAACTATGGCTACACCTTC. Its translation is CASSEVNYGYTF.

This clonotype was seen at least ten times. The rearrangement joins TRBV7-9 to TRBJ1-4; D not resolved. V was cut by 4 bases and J by 5 bases, with 5 bases left in between. This CDR3 spans 12 amino acids. Germline V gives CDR1 SEHNR, CDR2 FQNEAQ (reference sequence). DNA of the CDR3: TGTGCCAGCAGCTCGGGGAATGAAAAACTGTTTTTT. Residues: CASSSGNEKLFF.

In this sample, this clonotype turned up many times. The rearrangement uses TRBV5-1 and TRBJ2-2, with 16 bases matching TRBD2. Germline V gives CDR1 SGHRS, CDR2 YFSETQ. This CDR3 has 21 amino acids. Germline trimming cut 9 bases from V and 6 bases from J; bases unmatched to any gene: 23. CDR3 bases: TGCGCCACATCGGCCGGTTACGGGACTAGCGGGAGGGCCGTTTTAGCCGGGGAGCTGTTTTTT. This codes for CATSAGYGTSGRAVLAGELFF.